The 12 T cell receptor beta chains presented below share a single source sample, sequenced in a study of OX40 agonist ivuxolimab in advanced cancers. The data were produced by immunoSEQ multiplex PCR, yet TCRdb's version contains in-frame clones alone and is incomplete. The sample contains tens of thousands of clones, about 89% of which appear only once. The sequences come from CD4+ or CD8+ T cells sorted from blood, collected in a trial of the OX40 agonist ivuxolimab. Every receptor here comes from an adult with an advanced solid tumor such as melanoma, head and neck, liver or kidney cancer.

The chain links TRBV4-3 to TRBJ1-1; no clear D gene. CDR3 size: 15 residues. Trimming removed 1 base at V and 5 bases at J, with 14 bases between. CDR1 and CDR2 (germline): LGHNA, YSLEER. The CDR3 sequence is CASSQGSSHLTEAFF. The CDR3 DNA reads TGCGCCAGCAGCCAAGGTTCCAGCCACCTGACTGAAGCTTTCTTT.

The chain is built from TRBV28 and TRBJ1-3; 11 bases fit TRBD1. Germline loops: CDR1 MDHEN, CDR2 SYDVKM. This CDR3 spans 18 amino acids. J gave up 0 bases and V 6 bases, and 10 bases lay outside the gene matches. Here the CDR3 reads CASSTRTGGLFSGNTIYF. The CDR3 bases are TGTGCCAGCAGCACCCGGACAGGGGGCCTTTTCTCTGGAAACACCATATATTTT.

Relative to its sample, this clone is medium-sized. V and J are TRBV6-6 and TRBJ2-1; 11 nucleotides align to TRBD2. The germline CDR1 and CDR2 sequences are MNHNY and SVGAGI (reference sequence). The CDR3 has 14 residues. V was pared by 6 bases and J by 8 bases, with 6 bases of the junction left unmatched. CDR3 protein: CASSLLAGDHEQFF. The CDR3 coding sequence is TGTGCCAGCAGCTTACTAGCGGGAGATCATGAGCAGTTCTTC.

The chain joins TRBV25-1 to TRBJ2-2; D is perhaps TRBD1 or TRBD2 (5 bases each). CDR1 MGHDK and CDR2 SYGVNS come from the germline V gene. Trimming pared 4 bases from V and 4 bases from J, leaving 16 bases between. The CDR3 sequence is 16 residues long. CDR3 in DNA: TGTGCCAGCAGTGCCGCGAGGGGAAAGGGCACCGGGGAGCTGTTTTTT. Protein product: CASSAARGKGTGELFF.

CDR3 nucleotide sequence: TGTGCCAGCAGTTATAGACTGTACAATGAGCAGTTCTTC. This sequence encodes CASSYRLYNEQFF. V usage is TRBV28 and J usage is TRBJ2-1; D unresolved. The germline V gene encodes CDR1 MDHEN and CDR2 SYDVKM. Trimming shortened V by 4 bases and J by 4 bases, and 8 bases separated the two germline ends. The length of the CDR3 is 13 residues.

The chain combines TRBV28 with TRBJ1-1, with D hard to call. Trimming cost V 4 bases and J 0 bases, with 6 bases left between them. This CDR3 has 13 residues. The V gene's germline CDR1 is MDHEN and CDR2 SYDVKM. In DNA form, the CDR3 reads TGTGCCAGCAGTTACCGGCTGAACACTGAAGCTTTCTTT. This gives the protein CASSYRLNTEAFF.

This chain uses TRBV7-9 with TRBJ2-3; TRBD2 matches at 9 bases. V gave up 8 bases and J gave up 1 base; unmatched junction bases: 7. Germline CDR1 SEHNR, CDR2 FQNEAQ (reference sequence). The CDR3 has 15 amino acids. The CDR3 nucleotides read TGTGCCAGCCCCGTTAGCGGGGGAGGCACAGATACGCAGTATTTT. This translates into CASPVSGGGTDTQYF.

The genes are TRBV27 and TRBJ2-1, with D tentatively TRBD2 (6 bases). Germline CDR1 and CDR2: MNHEY and SMNVEV (reference sequence). The CDR3 contains 14 residues. V was shortened by 3 bases and J by 0 bases, with 6 bases between the two germline ends. The CDR3, as DNA: TGTGCCAGCAGTTTGGAGGGCTCCTACAATGAGCAGTTCTTC. This encodes CASSLEGSYNEQFF.

This chain uses TRBV6-1 with TRBJ1-2, with 8 bases lining up with TRBD1. The V and J ends lost 6 bases and 6 bases, in that order; junction bases with no gene match: 9. The CDR3 is made up of 14 amino acids. Looked up from germline, CDR1 is MNHNS and CDR2 is SASEGT. DNA for the CDR3: TGTGCCAGCAGGGACAGGGTAGAAGTTAATGGCTACACCTTC. Translated: CASRDRVEVNGYTF.

The chain couples TRBV30 to TRBJ1-5; TRBD1 is a possible D gene (5 bases). Trimming left V 0 bases short and J 3 bases short, with 12 bases between. This CDR3 region has 15 residues. Germline assignment: CDR1 GTSNPN and CDR2 SVGIG (reference sequence). CDR3 amino acids: CAWSVLGGNNQPQHF. The CDR3 DNA sequence: TGTGCCTGGAGTGTATTGGGGGGTAACAATCAGCCCCAGCATTTT.

The V and J genes are TRBV27 and TRBJ2-2; D is unclear. The germline CDR1 and CDR2 sequences are MNHEY and SMNVEV (reference sequence). The V gene lost 4 bases and the J gene lost 7 bases, with 7 bases spanning the gap. The CDR3 is 12 amino acids. The CDR3 reads CASSWSNGELFF. The CDR3 nucleotides read TGTGCCAGCAGTTGGAGTAACGGGGAGCTGTTTTTT.

This clone is labeled as medium-sized. This chain links TRBV25-1 with TRBJ1-6; D perhaps matches TRBD1 (6 bases). The CDR3 extends over 13 amino acids. In germline, CDR1 is MGHDK, CDR2 SYGVNS. V lost 2 bases and J 8 bases, leaving 7 bases between the germline ends. This CDR3 reads CASSEPGDSPLHF. Here the CDR3 DNA reads TGTGCCAGCAGTGAACCAGGGGATTCACCCCTCCACTTT.